This section outlines one T cell receptor (beta chain) sequence together with its context. Its antigen is still unknown. TCRdb redid the calling of the 5' RACE reads with MiXCR, one entry per CDR3 protein. This table has about 350,000 distinct CDR3 sequences, 25% to 30% appearing once. This sample is part of a study of T-cell memory formation after mild COVID-19. Study in general: Clustering of TCRs was largely donor specific. Study-level points and caveats: While clones contracting from day 15 to 85 were balanced between CD4 and CD8, later expanders leaned CD4+. Nothing showed for sure that second-wave clones peaking on day 37 were SARS-CoV-2 specific.

This CDR3 comprises 14 residues. V was trimmed by 6 bases and J by 0 bases, leaving 12 bases between them. Germline loops: CDR1 DFQATT, CDR2 SNEGSKA (reference sequence). The receptor was isolated from an adult woman who had mild COVID-19 (a few samples of this study predate the infection). Cell type and time point are not known. What was sequenced was PBMCs or a T cell subset sorted from them (not recorded which). This chain uses TRBV20-1 with TRBJ1-5; no clear D gene. CDR3 in amino acids: CSAKGPSSNQPQHF. The CDR3 bases are TGCAGTGCCAAGGGCCCCTCTAGCAATCAGCCCCAGCATTTT.